Described below is a single T cell receptor beta chain sequence and its context. This entry comes from a study of shared clonotypes between healthy human individuals. Samples underwent the assay at deep level. Method: immunoSEQ multiplex PCR; TCRdb's copy keeps in-frame clones and lacks some. The sample lists around 2.1 million clones, under 95% seen once, with more than 1.5% in the top ten. The CDR3 length is 11 residues. Trimming removed 1 base from V and 13 bases from J, with 10 bases in between. The germline V gene encodes CDR1 LNHDA and CDR2 SQIVND (reference sequence). The naive CD8 fraction comprised CD45RO-negative cells positively selected for CCR7 and excluded terminally differentiated effector memory CD45RA+ cells.

The sequencing input was naive CD8+ T cells from PBMCs. The chain is built from TRBV19 and TRBJ1-2; TRBD1 is a possible D gene (6 bases). The receptor was derived from a man aged 18 to 30 in good health. Some clones in this sample may be carry-over from other donors' samples. The CDR3 region is CASSIAGTFTF. CDR3 nucleotides: TGTGCCAGTAGTATAGCCGGGACATTCACCTTC. Complete variable domain (other parts from reference TRBV19 and TRBJ1-2): DGGITQSPKYLFRKEGQNVTLSCEQNLNHDAMYWYRQDPGQGLRLIYYSQIVNDFQKGDIAEGYSVSREKKESFPLTVTSAQKNPTAFYLCASSIAGTFTFGSGTRLTVV.